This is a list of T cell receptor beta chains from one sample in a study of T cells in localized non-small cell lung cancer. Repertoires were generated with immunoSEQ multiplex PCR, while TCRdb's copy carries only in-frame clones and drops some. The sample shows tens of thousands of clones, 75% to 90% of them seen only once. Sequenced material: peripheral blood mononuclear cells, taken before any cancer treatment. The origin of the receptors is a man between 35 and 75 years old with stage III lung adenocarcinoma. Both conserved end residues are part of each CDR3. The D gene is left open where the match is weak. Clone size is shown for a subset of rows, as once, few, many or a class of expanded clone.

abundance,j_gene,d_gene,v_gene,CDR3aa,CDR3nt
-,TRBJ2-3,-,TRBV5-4,CASSLGLRTDTQYF,TGTGCCAGCAGCTTGGGACTACGCACAGATACGCAGTATTTT
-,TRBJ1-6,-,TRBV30,CASRLTSGGVYYNSPLHF,TGTGCCTCTAGGCTCACATCCGGGGGGGTTTACTATAATTCACCCCTCCACTTT
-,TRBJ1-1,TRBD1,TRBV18,CASSQLELSGQGKSEAFF,TGTGCCAGCTCACAGCTGGAACTGTCGGGACAGGGTAAATCTGAAGCTTTCTTT
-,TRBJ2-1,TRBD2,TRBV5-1,CASSLAWGGRNNEQFF,TGCGCCAGCAGCTTGGCCTGGGGAGGGCGGAATAATGAGCAGTTCTTC
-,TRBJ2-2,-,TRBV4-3,CASSHRRTGTGELFF,TGCGCCAGCAGCCACAGACGGACGGGCACCGGGGAGCTGTTTTTT
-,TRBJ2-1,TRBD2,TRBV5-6,CASSLTGGAGKRYEQFF,TGTGCCAGCAGCCTCACCGGGGGGGCAGGGAAGCGGTATGAGCAGTTCTTC
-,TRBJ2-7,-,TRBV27,CASSLKGRSATYEQYF,TGTGCCAGCAGTTTAAAGGGCAGAAGTGCAACCTACGAGCAGTACTTC
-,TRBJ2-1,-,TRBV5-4,CASSPELGIKVNEQFF,TGTGCCAGCAGCCCGGAGCTCGGGATTAAAGTCAATGAGCAGTTCTTC
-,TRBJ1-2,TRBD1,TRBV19,CASSPLTGVRGYTF,TGTGCCAGTAGCCCGCTGACAGGGGTCCGGGGCTACACCTTC
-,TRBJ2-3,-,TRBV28,CASLGGAKNTDTQYF,TGTGCCAGCCTTGGGGGGGCAAAGAACACAGATACGCAGTATTTT
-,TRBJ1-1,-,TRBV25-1,CASSAGVGVGDTEAFF,TGTGCCAGCTCCGCTGGGGTCGGGGTCGGGGACACTGAAGCTTTCTTT
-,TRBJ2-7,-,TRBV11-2,CASSFTGAGEQYF,TGTGCCAGCAGCTTTACGGGGGCGGGCGAGCAGTACTTC
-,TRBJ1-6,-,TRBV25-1,CASSATAQGFGSPLHF,TGTGCCAGCAGTGCCACGGCCCAGGGGTTTGGTTCACCCCTCCACTTT
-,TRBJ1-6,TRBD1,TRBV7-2,CASSARQGRNSPLHF,TGTGCCAGCAGCGCCCGACAGGGACGGAATTCACCCCTCCACTTT
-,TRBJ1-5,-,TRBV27,CASSLRWESNQPQHF,TGTGCCAGCAGTTTACGTTGGGAGAGCAATCAGCCCCAGCATTTT
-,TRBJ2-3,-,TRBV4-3,CASSQNQARTDTQYF,TGCGCCAGCAGCCAAAATCAGGCGCGCACAGATACGCAGTATTTT
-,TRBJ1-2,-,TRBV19,CASSPRDVGWNYGYTF,TGTGCCAGTAGTCCGCGGGACGTCGGCTGGAACTATGGCTACACCTTC
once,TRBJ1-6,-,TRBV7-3,CASSFRQQNSPLHF,TGTGCCAGCAGCTTTAGACAGCAAAATTCACCCCTCCACTTT
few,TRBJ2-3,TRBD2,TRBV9,CASSVEGLAGGHDPPTDTQYF,TGTGCCAGCAGCGTAGAGGGACTAGCGGGGGGCCACGACCCACCCACAGATACGCAGTATTTT
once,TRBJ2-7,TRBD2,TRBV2,CASKNSGGAWEQYF,TGTGCCAGCAAAAATAGCGGGGGGGCATGGGAGCAGTACTTC
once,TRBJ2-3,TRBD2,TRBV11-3,CASSTRTSGGATDTQYF,TGTGCCAGCAGCACCAGGACTAGCGGGGGGGCTACAGATACGCAGTATTTT
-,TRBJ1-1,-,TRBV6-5,CASSPGATEAFF,TGTGCCAGCAGTCCTGGGGCCACTGAAGCTTTCTTT
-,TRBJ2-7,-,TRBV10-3,CAISEGPPEQYF,TGTGCCATCAGTGAGGGTCCTCCCGAGCAGTACTTC
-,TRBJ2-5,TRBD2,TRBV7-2,CASSHGLAGAFSQETQYF,TGTGCCAGCAGCCACGGACTAGCGGGGGCCTTTAGCCAAGAGACCCAGTACTTC
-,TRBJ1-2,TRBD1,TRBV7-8,CASSLVGQAGDGYTF,TGTGCCAGCAGCTTAGTGGGACAGGCCGGAGACGGCTACACCTTC
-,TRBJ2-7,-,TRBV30,CAWGDGAGVSEQYF,TGTGCCTGGGGGGACGGTGCAGGGGTTTCCGAGCAGTACTTC
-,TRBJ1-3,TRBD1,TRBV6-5,CASSYGTAANTIYF,TGTGCCAGCAGTTACGGGACAGCAGCAAACACCATATATTTT
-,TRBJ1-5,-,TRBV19,CASSIVKNQPQHF,TGTGCCAGTAGTATTGTGAAGAATCAGCCCCAGCATTTT
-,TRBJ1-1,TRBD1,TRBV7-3,CASSVTGGENTEAFF,TGTGCCAGCAGCGTGACAGGGGGGGAGAACACTGAAGCTTTCTTT
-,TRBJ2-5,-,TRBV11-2,CASSLPGHYQETQYF,TGTGCCAGCAGCTTACCAGGACACTACCAAGAGACCCAGTACTTC
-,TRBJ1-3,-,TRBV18,CASSPQLSTESSGNTIYF,TGTGCCAGCTCACCGCAGTTATCGACAGAGAGCTCTGGAAACACCATATATTTT
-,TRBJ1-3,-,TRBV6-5,CASSFQHSFSGNTIYF,TGTGCCAGCAGTTTCCAGCACAGCTTCTCTGGAAACACCATATATTTT
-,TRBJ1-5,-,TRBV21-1,CARLGTAGQPQHF,TGTGCCAGGCTCGGGACAGCAGGACAGCCCCAGCATTTT
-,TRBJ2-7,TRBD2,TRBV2,CASAPTSGYEQYF,TGTGCCAGTGCGCCTACTAGCGGCTACGAGCAGTACTTC
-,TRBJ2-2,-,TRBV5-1,CASHRQEVFAGELFF,TGCGCCAGTCACAGACAGGAAGTGTTCGCCGGGGAGCTGTTTTTT
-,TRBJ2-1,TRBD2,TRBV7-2,CASSLEASGGRRQFF,TGTGCCAGCAGCTTAGAGGCTAGCGGGGGCAGAAGGCAGTTCTTC
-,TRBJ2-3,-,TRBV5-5,CASSLDRITDTQYF,TGTGCCAGCAGCTTGGACAGGATCACAGATACGCAGTATTTT
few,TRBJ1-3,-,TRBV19,CASSAGSGNTIYF,TGTGCCAGTAGCGCAGGGTCTGGAAACACCATATATTTT